The next 20 T cell receptor beta chains were all read from a single sample in a study of Ad26.COV2.S vaccination and SARS-CoV-2 variants. The data were produced by immunoSEQ multiplex PCR, yet TCRdb's version contains in-frame clones alone and is incomplete. In the table there are about 480,000 clones, roughly 89% of which are singletons. Treatment specified: about 20 received Ad26.COV2.S at low or high dose, single or two shots; roughly 5 received placebo; per-sample allocation not given. Samples analyzed were those drawn on day 63 after the first vaccine or placebo injection. Sequenced material: peripheral blood, taken in a trial of Ad26.COV2.S vaccine versus placebo. The receptors here all came from a person aged 18 to 65 who received the Ad26.COV2.S COVID-19 vaccine or a placebo.

A note on this clone: The same CDR3 can be traced to other DNA sequences in this sample. J is TRBJ2-2 and V is TRBV28; the D is unclear. V was pared by 6 bases and J by 8 bases, with 7 bases between. This CDR3 is built from 11 residues. Per germline, CDR1 MDHEN and CDR2 SYDVKM. CDR3 sequence reads: CASSPRGELFF. The CDR3 DNA reads as TGTGCCAGCAGCCCCAGGGGGGAGCTGTTTTTT.

J is TRBJ2-3 and V is TRBV20-1; D is unclear. Germline CDR1 reads DFQATT; CDR2 reads SNEGSKA (reference sequence). Trimming pared 3 bases from V and 9 bases from J, leaving 7 bases between. The CDR3 covers 10 residues. The CDR3 nucleotides are TGCAGTGCTAGTCAACAAACGCAGTATTTT. Translation gives CSASQQTQYF.

The genes are TRBV28 and TRBJ1-4; the D gene is possibly TRBD1 (5 bases). The CDR3 runs to 17 residues. Germline V gene data show CDR1 as MDHEN and CDR2 as SYDVKM. V shed 7 bases and J shed 6 bases, with 24 bases lying between them. CDR3 sequence reads: CASTAGTLGGFHEKLFF. The CDR3 DNA follows: TGTGCCAGCACGGCAGGGACTTTGGGCGGATTCCATGAAAAACTGTTTTTT.

V usage is TRBV25-1 and J usage is TRBJ1-3, with no clear D. This CDR3 comprises 13 residues. Germline V gene sequence: CDR1 MGHDK, CDR2 SYGVNS. Trimming pared 7 bases from V and 4 bases from J, leaving 11 bases between. The CDR3 loop reads CASTGGHGNTIYF. CDR3 nucleotides: TGTGCCAGCACCGGCGGGCACGGAAACACCATATATTTT.

CDR3 nucleotide sequence: TGTGCCAGCAGCTTGGGGGGATGGGAGGCTGAAAAACTGTTTTTT. Translating gives CASSLGGWEAEKLFF. J is TRBJ1-4 and V is TRBV5-5; unclear D gene. CDR3 length equals 15 residues. The germline V gene encodes CDR1 SGHKS and CDR2 YYEKEE (reference sequence). V dropped 0 bases and J dropped 7 bases, with 13 bases sitting between them. The full variable domain, in which reference TRBV5-5 and TRBJ1-4 provide the parts outside the CDR3, is DAGVTQSPTHLIKTRGQQVTLRCSPISGHKSVSWYQQVLGQGPQFIFQYYEKEERGRGNFPDRFSARQFPNYSSELNVNALLLGDSALYLCASSLGGWEAEKLFFGSGTQLSVL.

The chain recombines TRBV6-5 with TRBJ2-1, with D possibly TRBD2 on 5 matching bases. Trimming took 4 bases from V and 6 from J, leaving 16 bases between them. The germline gives CDR1 MNHEY, CDR2 SVGAGI. The CDR3 has 15 amino acids. The CDR3 sequence is CASSLEARTFNEQFF. Written as DNA, the CDR3 is TGTGCCAGCAGTTTAGAGGCTCGGACTTTCAATGAGCAGTTCTTC.

This clone came up once. The chain uses TRBV5-6 and TRBJ2-2; D perhaps matches TRBD2 (6 bases). Trimming took 4 bases from V and 0 from J, leaving 13 bases between them. CDR3 length equals 16 residues. Germline CDR1 is SGHDT and CDR2 is YYEEEE. This CDR3 is CASSGGGLTNTGELFF. CDR3 nucleotides: TGTGCCAGCAGCGGGGGAGGCCTCACGAACACCGGGGAGCTGTTTTTT.

The CDR3 protein is CAWSSLGLARGDTQYF. The CDR3 DNA sequence: TGTGCCTGGAGTTCCCTCGGACTAGCGCGGGGAGATACGCAGTATTTT. The chain links TRBV30 to TRBJ2-3; 9 nucleotides align to TRBD2. Trimming at V came to 2 bases and at J to 5 bases, leaving 11 bases not matched to a gene. The germline CDR1 and CDR2 sequences are GTSNPN and SVGIG (reference sequence). The CDR3 sequence is 16 residues long.

The CDR3 DNA reads TGTGCCAGCAGCCAAGGCTTCGACTCCCGCACAGATACGCAGTATTTT. It yields the protein CASSQGFDSRTDTQYF. The V call is TRBV4-2, the J call TRBJ2-3; D ambiguous. The V gene lost 1 base and the J gene lost 1 base, with 12 bases spanning the gap. Germline loops: CDR1 LGHNA, CDR2 YNFKEQ. This CDR3 is built from 16 residues.

V usage is TRBV28 and J usage is TRBJ1-2, with D tentatively TRBD1 (6 bases). In germline, CDR1 is MDHEN, CDR2 SYDVKM. This CDR3 spans 14 amino acids. Trimming took 3 bases from V and 5 from J, leaving 13 bases between them. CDR3 sequence reads: CASSLGGLGYGYTF. The DNA of the CDR3 is TGTGCCAGCAGTTTGGGGGGGCTGGGGTATGGCTACACCTTC.

The chain employs TRBV7-8 and TRBJ2-1; 11 bases are a match to TRBD2. Trimming cost V 3 bases and J 4 bases; bases outside gene matches: 8. Germline-derived CDR1 and CDR2 are SGHVS and FQNEAQ. This CDR3 is 17 amino acids long. Written as DNA, the CDR3 is TGTGCCAGCAGCTTCCGAGCCGGGACTAGCGGTTACAATGAGCAGTTCTTC. This encodes CASSFRAGTSGYNEQFF.

The CDR3 loop is CASSVEAGSTYEQYF. In DNA, the CDR3 is TGTGCCAGCAGCGTAGAAGCGGGATCGACCTACGAGCAGTACTTC. V usage is TRBV7-2 and J usage is TRBJ2-7; the match to TRBD2 covers 7 bases. Germline-derived CDR1 and CDR2 are SGHTA and FQGNSA. There are 15 residues in the CDR3. After removal of 5 bases from V and 2 bases from J, the junction contained 9 bases not matched to a gene.

The CDR3 loop is CASTGPVGAEAFF. CDR3 DNA sequence: TGTGCCAGCACCGGCCCAGTTGGGGCTGAAGCTTTCTTT. The chain is built from TRBV5-5 and TRBJ1-1; no clear D gene. The germline V gene has CDR1 SGHKS and CDR2 YYEKEE (reference sequence). The germline V and J ends were trimmed by 6 bases and 6 bases, with 15 bases remaining between them. This CDR3 comprises 13 residues. The variable domain in full, with the rest retrieved from reference TRBV5-5 and TRBJ1-1, is DAGVTQSPTHLIKTRGQQVTLRCSPISGHKSVSWYQQVLGQGPQFIFQYYEKEERGRGNFPDRFSARQFPNYSSELNVNALLLGDSALYLCASTGPVGAEAFFGQGTRLTVV.

This clone appeared a single time. This sample includes further DNA sequences coding for the same CDR3. V gene TRBV6-5 combines with J gene TRBJ1-2, with TRBD1 identical over 7 bases. V dropped 6 bases and J dropped 2; count of bases not matched to a gene: 3. Germline loops: CDR1 MNHEY, CDR2 SVGAGI. This CDR3 is 13 amino acids long. The CDR3 region has the DNA TGTGCCAGCAGCCTGACAGGGAACTATGGCTACACCTTC. Translated, it gives CASSLTGNYGYTF.

This rearrangement joins TRBV19 to TRBJ1-4; D is unresolved. This CDR3 contains 16 residues. Germline V gene sequence: CDR1 LNHDA, CDR2 SQIVND (reference sequence). V was cut by 8 bases and J by 5 bases, with 21 bases left in between. The DNA of the CDR3 is TGTGCCAGTGAATCGGCCCTCAACGCCCACAATGAAAAACTGTTTTTT. This sequence encodes CASESALNAHNEKLFF.

The chain couples TRBV28 to TRBJ1-1; a possible D gene is TRBD1 (6 bases). CDR1 and CDR2 (germline): MDHEN, SYDVKM. Trimming took 7 bases from V and 1 from J, leaving 7 bases between them. This CDR3 region has 12 residues. CDR3 nucleotide sequence: TGTGCCAGCAAAGGGGGGAACACTGAAGCTTTCTTT. As protein: CASKGGNTEAFF.

V and J are TRBV7-9 and TRBJ2-7; D might be TRBD2 (6 bases). The V end was cut by 6 bases, the J end by 6 bases, with 18 bases between. CDR3 length: 14 amino acids. Per germline, CDR1 SEHNR and CDR2 FQNEAQ (reference sequence). CDR3 DNA sequence: TGTGCCAGCAGTAAATCCGGGGAGGTCGGCGAGCAGTACTTC. This codes for CASSKSGEVGEQYF.

J is TRBJ1-2 and V is TRBV27; D may be TRBD1 (5 bases). Looked up from germline, CDR1 is MNHEY and CDR2 is SMNVEV (reference sequence). This CDR3 comprises 14 residues. Trimming removed 6 bases at V and 2 bases at J, with 13 bases between. Written as DNA, the CDR3 is TGTGCCAGCAGGACACAGGACCCGAACTATGGCTACACCTTC. It codes for CASRTQDPNYGYTF.

This clone was seen once. V and J are TRBV29-1 and TRBJ2-7; possibly TRBD1 or TRBD2 for D (6 bases each). V lost 5 bases and J lost 7, with 12 bases in between. The CDR3 is made up of 11 amino acids. Germline-derived CDR1 and CDR2 are SQVTM and ANQGSEA. The CDR3 sequence is CSVWGAWEQYF. The CDR3 DNA follows: TGCAGCGTTTGGGGGGCGTGGGAGCAGTACTTC.

The V gene is TRBV5-4, the J gene TRBJ1-2; TRBD1 might be the D (5 bases). The V and J ends lost 0 bases and 12 bases respectively, with 18 bases between them. This CDR3 is 14 amino acids long. Germline CDR1 SGHNT, CDR2 YYREEE (reference sequence). CDR3 residues: CASSLVRALIGDTF. CDR3 coding DNA: TGTGCCAGCAGCTTGGTCAGGGCCCTTATCGGAGACACCTTC.